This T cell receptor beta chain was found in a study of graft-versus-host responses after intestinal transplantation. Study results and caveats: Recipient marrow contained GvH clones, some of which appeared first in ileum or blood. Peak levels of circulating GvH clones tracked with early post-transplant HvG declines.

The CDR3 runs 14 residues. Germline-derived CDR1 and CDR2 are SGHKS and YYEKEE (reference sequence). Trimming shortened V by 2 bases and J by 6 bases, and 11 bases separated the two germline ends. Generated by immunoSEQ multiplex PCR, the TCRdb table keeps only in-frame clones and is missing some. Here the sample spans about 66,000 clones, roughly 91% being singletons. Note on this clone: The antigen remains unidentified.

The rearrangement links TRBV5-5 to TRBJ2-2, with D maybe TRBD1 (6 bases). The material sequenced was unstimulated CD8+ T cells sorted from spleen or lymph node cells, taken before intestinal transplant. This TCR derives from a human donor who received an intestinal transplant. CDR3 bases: TGTGCCAGCAGCTTATTTGGGGGCGCCGGGGAGCTGTTTTTT. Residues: CASSLFGGAGELFF.